Given below is one T cell receptor (beta chain) in context. Antigen unknown. One end of the junction is discordant with germline, which a read error may explain. Per the germline V gene, CDR1 is SSHAT and CDR2 is FNYEAQ (reference sequence). This CDR3 spans 15 amino acids. Produced via immunoSEQ multiplex PCR; TCRdb's table is partial and in-frame only. The sample contains 90,000 to 130,000 clones, roughly 87% of which appear only once. The data derive from a study of T cell responses to AZD1222 COVID-19 vaccine. Study results and limitations: Two doses of AZD1222 preceded a rise in Spike-specific TCR breadth and depth. Only six or seven AZD1222 recipients tested seropositive at baseline.

This receptor was taken from an adult in good health. This specimen consisted of peripheral blood, obtained on day 0 of MenACWY control vaccination. The genes are TRBV7-7 and TRBJ1-4; 10 bases fit TRBD1. CDR3 bases: TGTGCTAGCAGCCTCGGACAGGGGGCTAATGAAAAACTGTTTTTT. It codes for CASSLGQGANEKLFF. Looking up the rest from reference TRBV7-7 and TRBJ1-4 gives the full variable domain: GAGVSQSPRYKVTKRGQDVTLRCDPISSHATLYWYQQALGQGPEFLTYFNYEAQPDKSGLPSDRFSAERPEGSISTLTIQRTEQRDSAMYRCASSLGQGANEKLFFGSGTQLSVL.